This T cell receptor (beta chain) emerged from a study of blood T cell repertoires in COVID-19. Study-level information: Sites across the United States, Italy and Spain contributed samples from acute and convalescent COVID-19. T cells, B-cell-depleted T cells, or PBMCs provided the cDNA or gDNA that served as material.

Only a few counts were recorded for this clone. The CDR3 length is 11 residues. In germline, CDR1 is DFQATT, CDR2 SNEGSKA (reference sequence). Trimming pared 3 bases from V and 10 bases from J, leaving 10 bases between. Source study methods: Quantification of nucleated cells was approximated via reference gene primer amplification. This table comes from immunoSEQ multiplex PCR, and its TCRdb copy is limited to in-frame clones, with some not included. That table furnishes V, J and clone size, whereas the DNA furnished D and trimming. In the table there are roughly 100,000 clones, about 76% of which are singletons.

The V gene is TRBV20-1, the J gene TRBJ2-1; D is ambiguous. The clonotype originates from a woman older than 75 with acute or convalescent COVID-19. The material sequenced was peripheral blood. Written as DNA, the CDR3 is TGCAGTGCTAGTCCGAAGCCGGAGCAGTTCTTC. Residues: CSASPKPEQFF.